Listed below are T cell receptor beta chains from one sample, sequenced in a study of cytomegalovirus exposure and HLA in healthy donors. The method was immunoSEQ multiplex PCR; TCRdb's version includes in-frame clones alone and lacks a portion of them. The profile shows 200,000 or so clones, around 80% of them singletons. The source material was PBMCs. These receptors all stem from a male donor in good health and CMV-seronegative. Both conserved end residues are part of each CDR3. The D gene is left open where the match is weak. Not every row has a clone size; where given, it reads once, few, many or a size class.

v_call: TRBV25-1; d_call: TRBD2; clone_size: .; j_call: TRBJ2-7; cdr3_aa: CASSEFASGSYEQYF; cdr3_nt: TGTGCCAGCAGTGAATTTGCAAGCGGGAGCTACGAGCAGTACTTC
v_call: TRBV6-1; d_call: .; clone_size: once; j_call: TRBJ2-6; cdr3_aa: CASSGQTGSSGANVLTF; cdr3_nt: TGTGCCAGCAGTGGCCAGACAGGTAGCTCTGGGGCCAACGTCCTGACTTTC
v_call: TRBV6-5; d_call: .; clone_size: few; j_call: TRBJ1-1; cdr3_aa: CASSYSGGVNTEAFF; cdr3_nt: TGTGCCAGCAGTTACTCGGGGGGAGTGAACACTGAAGCTTTCTTT
v_call: TRBV7-9; d_call: .; clone_size: .; j_call: TRBJ1-2; cdr3_aa: CSSSLSGQGWGGYTF; cdr3_nt: TGTTCCAGCAGCTTATCGGGCCAGGGGTGGGGTGGCTACACCTTC
v_call: TRBV7-6; d_call: .; clone_size: .; j_call: TRBJ2-1; cdr3_aa: CASSLGTRSSSYNEQFF; cdr3_nt: TGTGCCAGCAGCTTAGGGACTCGCTCGAGCTCCTACAATGAGCAGTTCTTC
v_call: TRBV9; d_call: .; clone_size: .; j_call: TRBJ2-5; cdr3_aa: CASSPRSSETQYF; cdr3_nt: TGTGCCAGCAGCCCCCGTAGCTCGGAGACCCAGTACTTC
v_call: TRBV28; d_call: TRBD1; clone_size: .; j_call: TRBJ2-1; cdr3_aa: CAIKRGTGGNEQFF; cdr3_nt: TGTGCCATCAAAAGAGGGACAGGGGGAAATGAGCAGTTCTTC
v_call: TRBV5-1; d_call: .; clone_size: few; j_call: TRBJ1-1; cdr3_aa: CASSLEQGSDTEAFF; cdr3_nt: TGCGCCAGCAGCTTGGAGCAGGGTTCAGACACTGAAGCTTTCTTT
v_call: TRBV11-1; d_call: .; clone_size: .; j_call: TRBJ1-1; cdr3_aa: CASTGGGVEAFF; cdr3_nt: TGTGCCAGCACCGGAGGGGGGGTTGAAGCTTTCTTT
v_call: TRBV13; d_call: .; clone_size: many; j_call: TRBJ1-1; cdr3_aa: CATRQGLNTEAFF; cdr3_nt: TGTGCCACCCGGCAGGGCCTGAACACTGAAGCTTTCTTT
v_call: TRBV7-9; d_call: .; clone_size: .; j_call: TRBJ1-2; cdr3_aa: CASSATHQGNYGYTF; cdr3_nt: TGTGCCAGCAGCGCGACGCACCAGGGTAACTATGGCTACACCTTC
v_call: TRBV5-5; d_call: .; clone_size: once; j_call: TRBJ2-7; cdr3_aa: CASSSGGMVYEQYF; cdr3_nt: TGTGCCAGCAGCTCCGGCGGAATGGTCTACGAGCAGTACTTC
v_call: TRBV30; d_call: .; clone_size: .; j_call: TRBJ1-2; cdr3_aa: CAWVRGGGLGYTF; cdr3_nt: TGTGCCTGGGTCCGGGGGGGCGGGCTGGGCTACACCTTC
v_call: TRBV30; d_call: TRBD1; clone_size: once; j_call: TRBJ1-3; cdr3_aa: CAWSARGRNTIYF; cdr3_nt: TGTGCCTGGAGTGCTAGGGGGCGAAACACCATATATTTT
v_call: TRBV5-1; d_call: TRBD2; clone_size: .; j_call: TRBJ2-3; cdr3_aa: CASSLEGQGLASTDTQYF; cdr3_nt: TGCGCCAGCAGCTTGGAAGGCCAGGGACTAGCGAGCACAGATACGCAGTATTTT
v_call: TRBV19; d_call: TRBD1; clone_size: .; j_call: TRBJ2-2; cdr3_aa: CASSPGQGANTGELFF; cdr3_nt: TGTGCCAGTAGTCCTGGACAGGGGGCGAACACCGGGGAGCTGTTTTTT
v_call: TRBV5-4; d_call: TRBD2; clone_size: .; j_call: TRBJ2-7; cdr3_aa: CASSPGGLIYEQYF; cdr3_nt: TGTGCCAGCAGCCCGGGAGGCCTTATCTACGAGCAGTACTTC
v_call: TRBV10-3; d_call: TRBD1; clone_size: .; j_call: TRBJ1-1; cdr3_aa: CAISEPGGFATEAFF; cdr3_nt: TGTGCCATCAGTGAACCAGGGGGTTTTGCCACTGAAGCTTTCTTT
v_call: TRBV6-1; d_call: .; clone_size: .; j_call: TRBJ2-1; cdr3_aa: CASIEPGGRNEQFF; cdr3_nt: TGTGCCAGCATTGAACCCGGGGGACGGAATGAGCAGTTCTTC
v_call: TRBV7-9; d_call: TRBD1; clone_size: .; j_call: TRBJ1-5; cdr3_aa: CSILTGDRSNQPQHF; cdr3_nt: TGTTCCATCCTGACAGGGGATAGAAGCAATCAGCCCCAGCATTTT
v_call: TRBV7-9; d_call: TRBD1; clone_size: .; j_call: TRBJ2-1; cdr3_aa: CASSFVTRDSSYNEQFF; cdr3_nt: TGTGCCAGCAGCTTTGTTACCCGGGACAGCTCCTACAATGAGCAGTTCTTC
v_call: TRBV5-1; d_call: .; clone_size: .; j_call: TRBJ2-3; cdr3_aa: CASTGAGSDTQYF; cdr3_nt: TGCGCCAGCACTGGAGCGGGTTCAGATACGCAGTATTTT
v_call: TRBV5-4; d_call: TRBD2; clone_size: .; j_call: TRBJ2-7; cdr3_aa: CASSSKTSGSGEQYF; cdr3_nt: TGTGCCAGCAGCTCAAAAACCAGCGGGAGTGGCGAGCAGTACTTC
v_call: TRBV4-1; d_call: .; clone_size: .; j_call: TRBJ1-3; cdr3_aa: CASSQDRQGPGNTIYF; cdr3_nt: TGCGCCAGCAGCCAAGATAGGCAGGGCCCCGGAAACACCATATATTTT
v_call: TRBV7-8; d_call: TRBD2; clone_size: .; j_call: TRBJ2-7; cdr3_aa: CASSFTVGTSGAYEQYF; cdr3_nt: TGTGCCAGCAGCTTCACCGTCGGGACTAGCGGAGCCTACGAGCAGTACTTC
v_call: TRBV27; d_call: TRBD1; clone_size: .; j_call: TRBJ2-7; cdr3_aa: CASSLKGQVSSYEQYF; cdr3_nt: TGTGCCAGCAGTTTAAAGGGACAGGTGAGCTCCTACGAGCAGTACTTC
v_call: TRBV2; d_call: TRBD1; clone_size: .; j_call: TRBJ1-5; cdr3_aa: CASRAGQPSNQPQHF; cdr3_nt: TGTGCCAGCCGGGCGGGACAGCCTAGCAATCAGCCCCAGCATTTT
v_call: TRBV28; d_call: .; clone_size: .; j_call: TRBJ2-3; cdr3_aa: CASSPWGETQYF; cdr3_nt: TGTGCCAGCAGCCCTTGGGGGGAGACGCAGTATTTT
v_call: TRBV9; d_call: .; clone_size: .; j_call: TRBJ1-3; cdr3_aa: CASSVAPGYSGNTIYF; cdr3_nt: TGTGCCAGCAGCGTAGCTCCAGGGTACTCTGGAAACACCATATATTTT
v_call: TRBV10-3; d_call: .; clone_size: .; j_call: TRBJ1-1; cdr3_aa: CAISEIEGGTEAFF; cdr3_nt: TGTGCCATCAGTGAAATTGAGGGGGGGACTGAAGCTTTCTTT
v_call: TRBV6-5; d_call: TRBD1; clone_size: .; j_call: TRBJ1-2; cdr3_aa: CASRKTGTDYYGYTF; cdr3_nt: TGTGCCAGCAGGAAAACCGGGACAGACTATTATGGCTACACCTTC